Each of the 19 T cell receptor beta chains below was sequenced from the same sample in a study of blood T cell repertoires in COVID-19. The data were produced by immunoSEQ multiplex PCR, yet TCRdb's version contains in-frame clones alone and is incomplete. Altogether 130,000 or so clones are present, 70% to 85% being singletons, with the ten largest covering roughly 15%. The sample comprised peripheral blood. The source is a woman older than 75 with acute or convalescent COVID-19.

CDR3 coding DNA: TGTGCCAGCAGTTACACAACACCGATCGTGCAGTATTTT. It codes for CASSYTTPIVQYF. V gene TRBV6-2 or TRBV6-3 combines with J gene TRBJ2-3; D is uncertain. This CDR3 has 13 residues. Per germline, CDR1 MNHEY and CDR2 SVGEGT. Trimming cost V 2 bases and J 11 bases, with 14 bases left between them.

The chain links TRBV6-1 to TRBJ1-6; D not certain. V was cut by 2 bases and J by 8 bases, with 10 bases left in between. The CDR3 extends over 14 amino acids. Germline assignment: CDR1 MNHNS and CDR2 SASEGT. The CDR3 coding sequence is TGTGCCAGCAGTGAAAGGGTAGCGGATTCACCCCTCCACTTT. Translation: CASSERVADSPLHF.

This rearrangement joins TRBV6-1 to TRBJ2-7, with TRBD2 identical over 7 bases. The CDR3 spans 15 residues. CDR1 and CDR2 from the germline V gene are MNHNS and SASEGT. The ends lost 1 base at V and 0 bases at J; junction bases unmatched: 3. As DNA, the CDR3 is TGTGCCAGCAGTGAAGAGACGGGAGGCTCCTACGAGCAGTACTTC. Translation: CASSEETGGSYEQYF.

The chain carries TRBV6-2 or TRBV6-3 and TRBJ2-1, with a tentative D call TRBD2 (5 bases). Germline CDR1 reads MNHEY; CDR2 reads SVGEGT. The length of the CDR3 is 13 residues. Trimming left V 4 bases short and J 2 bases short, with 6 bases between. The CDR3 coding sequence is TGTGCCAGCAGTTTCGGGGCCTACAATGAGCAGTTCTTC. It codes for CASSFGAYNEQFF.

V is TRBV6-2 or TRBV6-3 and J is TRBJ1-5, with 10 bases fitting TRBD1. CDR1 is MNHEY and CDR2 is SVGEGT in the germline V gene. V was clipped by 5 bases and J by 0 bases; unmatched bases: 7. This CDR3 has 17 residues. DNA of the CDR3: TGTGCCAGCAGTAGCCGGGACAGGGGAAGTAGCAATCAGCCCCAGCATTTT. Protein product: CASSSRDRGSSNQPQHF.

The rearrangement uses TRBV27 and TRBJ2-1, with D perhaps matching TRBD2 (5 bases). The CDR3 sequence is 13 residues long. V was cut by 3 bases and J by 3 bases, with 6 bases left in between. Germline loops: CDR1 MNHEY, CDR2 SMNVEV (reference sequence). CDR3 nucleotide sequence: TGTGCCAGCAGTTTCGGAGGCTACAATGAGCAGTTCTTC. Amino acid sequence: CASSFGGYNEQFF.

The chain is built from TRBV6-5 and TRBJ2-5, with TRBD1 matching 9 bases. This CDR3 contains 13 residues. Germline assignment: CDR1 MNHEY and CDR2 SVGAGI. The trim removed 5 bases at V and 5 bases at J, leaving 3 bases unmatched. CDR3 region: CASSRTGDETQYF. The CDR3, as DNA: TGTGCCAGCAGTCGGACAGGGGACGAGACCCAGTACTTC.

V and J are TRBV4-1 and TRBJ2-1, with 13 bases matching TRBD2. This CDR3 comprises 18 residues. Germline values: CDR1 MGHRA, CDR2 YSYEKL. Trimming at V came to 1 base and at J to 2 bases, leaving 5 bases not matched to a gene. This chain's CDR3 is CASSQGLAGGRTYNEQFF. CDR3 sequence (DNA): TGCGCCAGCAGCCAAGGACTAGCGGGAGGACGAACCTACAATGAGCAGTTCTTC.

The genes are TRBV4-2 and TRBJ1-4, with 8 bases identical to TRBD1. V lost 3 bases to trimming and J lost 4 bases; unmatched junction nucleotides: 1. The germline V gene has CDR1 LGHNA and CDR2 YNFKEQ. This CDR3 is 14 amino acids long. CDR3 bases: TGTGCCAGCAGCCAGGACAGGGATAATGAAAAACTGTTTTTT. Amino acids: CASSQDRDNEKLFF.

The chain uses TRBV6-2 or TRBV6-3 and TRBJ1-2; D is ambiguous. The ends were cut back, 2 bases at V and 8 bases at J, with 12 bases in the middle. The CDR3 spans 13 residues. Germline V gives CDR1 MNHEY, CDR2 SVGEGT. CDR3 bases: TGTGCCAGCAGTTACCGCGTGGGGAGAGGCTACACCTTC. Its translation is CASSYRVGRGYTF.

The chain combines TRBV6-5 with TRBJ2-4; D call uncertain. With 2 bases removed from V and 0 bases from J, the gap between germline ends came to 5 bases. The CDR3 has 14 residues. Germline values: CDR1 MNHEY, CDR2 SVGAGI. This chain's CDR3 is CASSYSLAKNIQYF. The CDR3 DNA is TGTGCCAGCAGTTACAGCTTAGCCAAAAACATTCAGTACTTC.

The chain employs TRBV4-1 and TRBJ1-5, with TRBD1 matching 7 bases. The V gene's germline CDR1 is MGHRA and CDR2 YSYEKL. V lost 0 bases, J lost 1 base, and 3 bases stayed unmatched. The CDR3 is made up of 16 amino acids. CDR3 coding DNA: TGCGCCAGCAGCCAAGAAGGGGGCAGGAGCAATCAGCCCCAGCATTTT. This sequence encodes CASSQEGGRSNQPQHF.

The rearrangement uses TRBV19 and TRBJ2-5, with 7 bases lining up with TRBD1. The germline gives CDR1 LNHDA, CDR2 SQIVND (reference sequence). Losses at the gene ends were 6 bases for V and 4 bases for J; bases not matched to a gene: 5. The CDR3 is made up of 13 amino acids. CDR3 nucleotides: TGTGCCAGTAGACACAGGGGCGGAGAGACCCAGTACTTC. Residues: CASRHRGGETQYF.

The V call is TRBV7-2, the J call TRBJ1-1; TRBD1 matches 7 bases. Per germline, CDR1 SGHTA and CDR2 FQGNSA. CDR3 length: 14 amino acids. The ends lost 3 bases at V and 4 bases at J; junction bases unmatched: 5. The CDR3 coding sequence is TGTGCCAGCAGCTTCGAGGGGGCTAGCACTGAAGCTTTCTTT. Its translation is CASSFEGASTEAFF. Filled out from reference TRBV7-2 and TRBJ1-1, the complete variable domain reads GAGVSQSPSNKVTEKGKDVELRCDPISGHTALYWYRQSLGQGLEFLIYFQGNSAPDKSGLPSDRFSAERTGGSVSTLTIQRTQQEDSAVYLCASSFEGASTEAFFGQGTRLTVV.

The V and J genes are TRBV6-5 and TRBJ1-5; TRBD1 agrees at 7 bases. Germline V lookup: CDR1 MNHEY, CDR2 SVGAGI. Trimming at V came to 6 bases and at J to 2 bases, leaving 4 bases not matched to a gene. The CDR3 contains 14 residues. Written as DNA, the CDR3 is TGTGCCAGCAGAAACAGGGGCGGCAATCAGCCCCAGCATTTT. It translates to CASRNRGGNQPQHF.

The rearrangement joins TRBV5-6 to TRBJ1-1, with D tentatively TRBD1 (5 bases). Per the germline V gene, CDR1 is SGHDT and CDR2 is YYEEEE. The CDR3 has 14 amino acids. V dropped 1 base and J dropped 2 bases, with 9 bases sitting between them. The chain's CDR3 is CASSLRGPNTEAFF. CDR3 sequence (DNA): TGTGCCAGCAGCTTGAGGGGCCCTAACACTGAAGCTTTCTTT.

The chain couples TRBV19 to TRBJ1-1, with 7 bases that match TRBD1. There are 18 residues in the CDR3. Germline CDR1 and CDR2: LNHDA and SQIVND (reference sequence). With 2 bases clipped from V and 3 bases from J, the junction kept 15 bases outside the gene matches. CDR3 DNA: TGTGCCAGTAGTATATACTCCAGGGGGATAAAGAGGGACACTGAAGCTTTCTTT. This sequence encodes CASSIYSRGIKRDTEAFF.

The V call is TRBV14, the J call TRBJ1-1; 7 bases agree with TRBD1. The CDR3 totals 14 residues. The junction had 4 bases not matched to a gene; V was cut back by 6 bases and J by 0 bases. The germline gives CDR1 SGHDN, CDR2 FVKESK. The CDR3 nucleotides are TGTGCCAGCAGTCGGACAGGAATGAACACTGAAGCTTTCTTT. Translating it yields CASSRTGMNTEAFF.

In DNA, the CDR3 is TGTGCCAGCTCCCGGTTGGGGCGCAACACTGAAGCTTTCTTT. Translating it yields CASSRLGRNTEAFF. The chain is built from TRBV6-6 and TRBJ1-1, with D tentatively TRBD1 (5 bases). CDR3 length: 14 residues. V lost 8 bases to trimming and J lost 2 bases, with 15 bases between them. Germline V gene data show CDR1 as MNHNY and CDR2 as SVGAGI (reference sequence).